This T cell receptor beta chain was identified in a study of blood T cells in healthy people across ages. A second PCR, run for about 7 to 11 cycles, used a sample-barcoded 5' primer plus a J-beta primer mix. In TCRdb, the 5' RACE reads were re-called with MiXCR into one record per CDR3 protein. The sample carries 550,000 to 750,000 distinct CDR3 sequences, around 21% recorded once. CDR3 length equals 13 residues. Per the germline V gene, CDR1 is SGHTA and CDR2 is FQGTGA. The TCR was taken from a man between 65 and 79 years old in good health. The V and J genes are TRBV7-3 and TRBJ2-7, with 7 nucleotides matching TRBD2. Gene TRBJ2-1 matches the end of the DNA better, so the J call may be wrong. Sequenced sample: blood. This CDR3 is CASSFRAGDEQFF. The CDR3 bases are TGTGCCAGCAGCTTCAGGGCGGGAGACGAGCAGTTCTTC.